This passage covers 18 T cell receptor beta chains from one sample sequenced in a study of blood T cell repertoires in COVID-19. This table comes from immunoSEQ multiplex PCR, and its TCRdb copy is limited to in-frame clones, with some not included. The data show 140,000 to 150,000 clones, 84% seen once. Sequencing was done on a sample of peripheral blood. The receptors stem from a man between 25 and 39 years old with COVID-19, enrolled during active disease.

This clone was recorded at least ten times. The rearrangement joins TRBV11-2 to TRBJ2-6, with 9 bases matching TRBD2. V was pared by 5 bases and J by 3 bases, with 8 bases of the junction left unmatched. Germline assignment: CDR1 SGHAT and CDR2 FQNNGV. There are 17 residues in the CDR3. The CDR3, as DNA: TGTGCCAGCAGCCACTATAGCGGGAGCCGTGGGGCCAACGTCCTGACTTTC. Translated, it gives CASSHYSGSRGANVLTF.

The V gene is TRBV9, the J gene TRBJ2-3, with 10 positions matching TRBD1. Trimming at V came to 0 bases and at J to 3 bases, leaving 4 bases not matched to a gene. The length of the CDR3 is 16 residues. The germline V gene has CDR1 SGDLS and CDR2 YYNGEE. The CDR3, as DNA: TGTGCCAGCAGCGTAGGACAGGGGGCGCGGACAGATACGCAGTATTTT. Protein product: CASSVGQGARTDTQYF.

The rearrangement uses TRBV6-5 and TRBJ2-2; 8 nucleotides align to TRBD1. The V gene end was trimmed by 7 bases and the J gene end by 6 bases; junction bases not matched to a gene: 4. This CDR3 contains 13 residues. Per the germline V gene, CDR1 is MNHEY and CDR2 is SVGAGI. Here the CDR3 DNA reads TGTGCCAGCACCCGACAGGGGTCCGGGGAGCTGTTTTTT. This sequence encodes CASTRQGSGELFF.

This clone has just a few counts. The J gene is TRBJ1-3, the V gene TRBV4-2, with D possibly being TRBD1 (6 bases). The CDR3 spans 15 residues. With 0 bases removed from V and 0 bases from J, the gap between germline ends came to 6 bases. The germline gives CDR1 LGHNA, CDR2 YNFKEQ. CDR3 in amino acids: CASSQEDSSGNTIYF. DNA of the CDR3: TGTGCCAGCAGCCAAGAGGACAGCTCTGGAAACACCATATATTTT.

CDR3 bases: TGTGCCAGCAGCTTACTCGACAGGGGGCGAGGCTACACCTTC. This translates into CASSLLDRGRGYTF. The chain employs TRBV7-2 and TRBJ1-2; 10 bases are shared with TRBD1. Trimming at V came to 2 bases and at J to 8 bases, leaving 5 bases not matched to a gene. This CDR3 region has 14 residues. Germline values: CDR1 SGHTA, CDR2 FQGNSA.

V and J are TRBV6-6 and TRBJ1-1; a possible D gene is TRBD1 (5 bases). This CDR3 spans 14 amino acids. Trimming left V 10 bases short and J 2 bases short, with 17 bases between. CDR1 and CDR2 (germline): MNHNY, SVGAGI (reference sequence). The CDR3 protein is CATLGRVRNTEAFF. The DNA of the CDR3 is TGTGCCACCTTGGGGCGAGTTCGTAACACTGAAGCTTTCTTT.

The chain combines TRBV6-1 with TRBJ2-7; tentative D call: TRBD2 (6 bases). This CDR3 is 14 amino acids long. Between the trimmed V and J ends, which lost 2 bases and 6 bases, there was a span of 14 bases. Germline V gene lookup returns CDR1 MNHNS and CDR2 SASEGT. The CDR3 DNA is TGTGCCAGCAGTGAAATCGGGAGACGAAGCGAGCAGTACTTC. It codes for CASSEIGRRSEQYF.

This clone was counted only a few times. J is TRBJ1-4 and V is TRBV30; D remains unclear. Germline V gene data show CDR1 as GTSNPN and CDR2 as SVGIG (reference sequence). The ends were cut back, 7 bases at V and 5 bases at J, with 20 bases in the middle. The CDR3 is 15 residues long. In DNA, the CDR3 is TGTGCCTCCCCCGGACCACGCGAGGGAAATGAAAAACTGTTTTTT. Protein: CASPGPREGNEKLFF. Based on the CDR3 plus reference TRBV30 and TRBJ1-4, the full variable domain is SQTIHQWPATLVQPVGSPLSLECTVEGTSNPNLYWYRQAAGRGLQLLFYSVGIGQISSEVPQNLSASRPQDRQFILSSKKLLLSDSGFYLCASPGPREGNEKLFFGSGTQLSVL.

The V gene is TRBV27, the J gene TRBJ2-2; D remains ambiguous. CDR3 length: 15 residues. From germline, CDR1 is MNHEY and CDR2 SMNVEV (reference sequence). V was pared by 0 bases and J by 2 bases, with 7 bases between. DNA for the CDR3: TGTGCCAGCAGTTTATCGACAATAAACACCGGGGAGCTGTTTTTT. Translating gives CASSLSTINTGELFF.

The chain employs TRBV11-2 and TRBJ1-1, with a weak D call TRBD1 (5 bases). Trimming removed 3 bases at V and 0 bases at J, with 8 bases between. Per the germline V gene, CDR1 is SGHAT and CDR2 is FQNNGV. The length of the CDR3 is 14 residues. CDR3 region: CASSFGQVNTEAFF. Here the CDR3 DNA reads TGTGCCAGCAGCTTCGGACAAGTGAACACTGAAGCTTTCTTT.

The chain couples TRBV10-1 to TRBJ2-1; weak D call: TRBD2 (6 bases). Trimming stripped 6 bases from V and 6 bases from J, with 18 bases between. The CDR3 covers 15 residues. Per the germline V gene, CDR1 is WNHNN and CDR2 is SYGVQD (reference sequence). In nucleotides, the CDR3 is TGCGCCAGCAGCCCGCGGGCGGGACCCCTCAATGAGCAGTTCTTC. Protein: CASSPRAGPLNEQFF.

The rearrangement joins TRBV6-5 to TRBJ1-6; TRBD1 agrees at 9 bases. The CDR3 is 14 residues long. J lost 9 bases, V lost 7 bases, and 7 bases had no gene match. In germline, CDR1 is MNHEY, CDR2 SVGAGI. The CDR3 nucleotides are TGTGCCAGCACTTCCGGGACAGGGCCTTCACCCCTCCACTTT. Translated, it gives CASTSGTGPSPLHF.

This clone appeared a single time. V gene TRBV7-9 combines with J gene TRBJ2-1; 7 nucleotides match TRBD2. The V gene end was trimmed by 1 base and the J gene end by 0 bases; junction bases not matched to a gene: 9. Germline V gives CDR1 SEHNR, CDR2 FQNEAQ (reference sequence). The CDR3 has 18 amino acids. This chain's CDR3 is CASSLVSGAGSSYNEQFF. The CDR3, as DNA: TGTGCCAGCAGCTTAGTATCTGGAGCGGGATCCTCCTACAATGAGCAGTTCTTC.

This chain connects TRBV19 to TRBJ1-6; D is unclear. V was cut by 6 bases and J by 5 bases, with 20 bases left in between. Germline assignment: CDR1 LNHDA and CDR2 SQIVND (reference sequence). There are 17 residues in the CDR3. The DNA for the CDR3 is TGTGCCAGTAGAAATCAGAGGAATGTACGGAATAATTCACCCCTCCACTTT. Protein sequence: CASRNQRNVRNNSPLHF.

The V gene is TRBV5-1, the J gene TRBJ2-5; 15 bases line up with TRBD2. Germline CDR1 is SGHRS and CDR2 is YFSETQ. Germline trimming cut 0 bases from V and 1 base from J; bases unmatched to any gene: 4. The CDR3 length is 18 residues. The CDR3 protein is CASSLGTSGRAGQETQYF. CDR3 DNA: TGCGCCAGCAGCTTGGGGACTAGCGGGAGGGCTGGCCAAGAGACCCAGTACTTC.

The V call is TRBV3-1 (or the pseudogene TRBV3-2), the J call TRBJ2-3; D uncertain. This CDR3 has 14 residues. From germline, CDR1 is LGHDT and CDR2 YNNKEL (reference sequence). The V gene lost 2 bases and the J gene lost 2 bases, with 8 bases spanning the gap. The CDR3 DNA follows: TGTGCCAGCAGCCAACGACTGAACACAGATACGCAGTATTTT. Encoded protein: CASSQRLNTDTQYF.

V is TRBV6-5 and J is TRBJ2-1, with 7 bases identical to TRBD2. J lost 0 bases, V lost 4 bases, and 6 bases had no gene match. Per germline, CDR1 MNHEY and CDR2 SVGAGI. The CDR3 runs 16 residues. The CDR3 bases are TGTGCCAGCAGTTTAACTAGCGACAGCTCCTACAATGAGCAGTTCTTC. As protein: CASSLTSDSSYNEQFF.

The CDR3 sequence is CASSVEGWSYEQYF. As DNA, the CDR3 is TGTGCCAGCAGCGTAGAGGGGTGGTCCTACGAGCAGTACTTC. The chain carries TRBV9 and TRBJ2-7; tentative D call: TRBD1 (5 bases). Trimming removed 0 bases at V and 1 base at J, with 8 bases between. The germline gives CDR1 SGDLS, CDR2 YYNGEE. The CDR3 length is 14 residues. The full variable domain, its missing parts supplied by reference TRBV9 and TRBJ2-7, is DSGVTQTPKHLITATGQRVTLRCSPRSGDLSVYWYQQSLDQGLQFLIQYYNGEERAKGNILERFSAQQFPDLHSELNLSSLELGDSALYFCASSVEGWSYEQYFGPGTRLTVT.